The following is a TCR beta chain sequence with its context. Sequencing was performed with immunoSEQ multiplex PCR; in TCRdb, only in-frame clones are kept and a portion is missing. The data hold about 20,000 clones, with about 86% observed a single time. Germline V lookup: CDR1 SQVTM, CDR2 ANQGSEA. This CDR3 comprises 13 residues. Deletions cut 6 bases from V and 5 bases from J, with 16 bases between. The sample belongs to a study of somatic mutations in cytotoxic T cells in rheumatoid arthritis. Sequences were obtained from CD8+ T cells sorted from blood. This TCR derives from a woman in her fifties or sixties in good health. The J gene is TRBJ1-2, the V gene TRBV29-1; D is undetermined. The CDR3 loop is CSVPPEGGYGYTF. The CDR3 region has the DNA TGCAGCGTCCCGCCCGAGGGAGGGTATGGCTACACCTTC.